The next 15 T cell receptor beta chains were all read from a single sample in a study of Ad26.COV2.S vaccination and SARS-CoV-2 variants. Produced via immunoSEQ multiplex PCR; TCRdb's table is partial and in-frame only. The table shows about 350,000 clones, with roughly 90% occurring only once. Treatment meaning: roughly 18 received Ad26.COV2.S at low or high dose, single or two shots; a few received placebo; per-sample allocation not given. Following the first vaccine or placebo injection, samples were taken on day 63. Sequencing used peripheral blood, obtained in a trial of Ad26.COV2.S vaccine versus placebo. Receptors originate from a person aged 18-65 years who received the Ad26.COV2.S COVID-19 vaccine or a placebo.

The chain recombines TRBV7-2 with TRBJ2-1; 9 bases map to TRBD2. Germline V lookup: CDR1 SGHTA, CDR2 FQGNSA. This CDR3 spans 17 amino acids. With 1 base clipped from V and 6 bases from J, the junction kept 10 bases outside the gene matches. CDR3 DNA sequence: TGTGCCAGCAGCTTAGGGTGGCGGGGGGGCCCTTCCAATGAGCAGTTCTTC. Its protein is CASSLGWRGGPSNEQFF.

The CDR3 sequence is CASSVEKTGNTIYF. The CDR3 DNA follows: TGTGCCAGCAGTGTCGAAAAAACTGGAAACACCATATATTTT. J is TRBJ1-3 and V is TRBV2; D not certain. Germline CDR1 SNHLY, CDR2 FYNNEI. The CDR3 consists of 14 residues. The V gene lost 4 bases and the J gene lost 2 bases, with 9 bases spanning the gap.

The table lists this clone with a count of one. The chain combines TRBV27 with TRBJ2-5, with 12 bases fitting TRBD2. The germline V gene encodes CDR1 MNHEY and CDR2 SMNVEV (reference sequence). Unmatched junction bases numbered 9, after V lost 5 bases and J lost 2 bases. This CDR3 is 17 amino acids long. CDR3 in amino acids: CASSPSGTSGLQETQYF. The CDR3 coding sequence is TGTGCCAGCAGTCCTTCTGGGACTAGCGGGCTACAAGAGACCCAGTACTTC.

The chain recombines TRBV9 with TRBJ1-1, with D hard to call. CDR1 and CDR2 (germline): SGDLS, YYNGEE. The CDR3 consists of 15 residues. The ends were cut back, 0 bases at V and 5 bases at J, with 14 bases in the middle. CDR3 coding DNA: TGTGCCAGCAGCGTAGAAGGTGGGGTAGGGACTGAAGCTTTCTTT. It specifies CASSVEGGVGTEAFF. The whole variable domain, filled in from reference TRBV9 and TRBJ1-1, reads DSGVTQTPKHLITATGQRVTLRCSPRSGDLSVYWYQQSLDQGLQFLIQYYNGEERAKGNILERFSAQQFPDLHSELNLSSLELGDSALYFCASSVEGGVGTEAFFGQGTRLTVV.

The V and J genes are TRBV5-1 and TRBJ1-1; D not certain. V lost 4 bases, J lost 4 bases, and 8 bases lay in between. The V gene's germline CDR1 is SGHRS and CDR2 YFSETQ. This CDR3 spans 12 amino acids. The CDR3 sequence is CASSPDGTEAFF. The CDR3 nucleotides read TGCGCCAGCAGCCCCGACGGCACTGAAGCTTTCTTT.

In this sample, this clone turned up a few times. Different DNA sequences within this sample yield the same CDR3. The V gene is TRBV7-6, the J gene TRBJ2-7; possible D gene TRBD2, 6 bases. The V and J ends lost 1 base and 0 bases respectively, with 13 bases between them. CDR1 SGHVS and CDR2 FNYEAQ come from the germline V gene. The CDR3 is 16 residues long. CDR3: CASSLVGGESSYEQYF. Here the CDR3 DNA reads TGTGCCAGCAGCTTAGTGGGAGGAGAGAGCTCCTACGAGCAGTACTTC.

The chain recombines TRBV18 with TRBJ1-1; possible D gene TRBD1, 5 bases. CDR1 and CDR2 (germline): KGHSH, LQKENI. CDR3 length: 15 residues. Trimming removed 3 bases from V and 1 base from J, with 12 bases in between. CDR3 sequence reads: CASSPSVGGNTEAFF. CDR3 bases: TGTGCCAGCTCACCCAGCGTGGGGGGGAACACTGAAGCTTTCTTT.

Comments on this clone: A far larger clone is just one base off, so this is likely a read error. The chain employs TRBV27 and TRBJ2-7; 9 nucleotides line up with TRBD1. With 8 bases clipped from V and 4 bases from J, the junction kept 0 bases outside the gene matches. Germline V gene data show CDR1 as MNHEY and CDR2 as SMNVEV (reference sequence). CDR3 length: 11 residues. CDR3: CASGQGYEQYF. In DNA form, the CDR3 reads TGTGCCAGCGGACAGGGGTACGAGCAGTACTTC.

The chain has TRBV5-4 and TRBJ2-1; D is unresolved. The CDR3 is 15 residues long. Germline V gene data show CDR1 as SGHNT and CDR2 as YYREEE (reference sequence). With 1 base removed from V and 8 bases from J, the gap between germline ends came to 16 bases. The CDR3 DNA sequence: TGTGCCAGCAGCTTGTGGGGTAGAAGTCCTGATGAGCAGTTCTTC. Encoded protein: CASSLWGRSPDEQFF.

The chain uses TRBV7-2 and TRBJ2-1, with D unresolved. This CDR3 region has 13 residues. V was pared by 2 bases and J by 5 bases, with 7 bases between. The germline gives CDR1 SGHTA, CDR2 FQGNSA. The CDR3 DNA reads TGTGCCAGCAGCTTACCCAGCAACAATGAGCAGTTCTTC. Translating gives CASSLPSNNEQFF.

The chain uses TRBV24-1 and TRBJ2-1; either TRBD1 or TRBD2 may fit D (5 bases each). This CDR3 comprises 14 residues. V was trimmed by 4 bases and J by 6 bases, leaving 12 bases between them. Germline-derived CDR1 and CDR2 are KGHDR and SFDVKD. CDR3 sequence (DNA): TGTGCCACCAGTGACCGGGGACGGAGCAATGAGCAGTTCTTC. Translation: CATSDRGRSNEQFF.

Here the CDR3 reads CAISVSQGDEQYF. CDR3 nucleotides: TGTGCCATCAGTGTCTCACAGGGGGACGAGCAGTACTTC. This chain links TRBV10-3 with TRBJ2-7, with 8 bases aligning to TRBD1. CDR1 is ENHRY and CDR2 is SYGVKD in the germline V gene. The CDR3 has 13 residues. V lost 4 bases to trimming and J lost 5 bases; unmatched junction nucleotides: 4.

This rearrangement joins TRBV5-1 to TRBJ2-5, with D possibly TRBD1 on 6 matching bases. Trimming stripped 0 bases from V and 7 bases from J, with 19 bases between. The CDR3 is made up of 16 amino acids. The germline CDR1 and CDR2 sequences are SGHRS and YFSETQ. The CDR3 loop reads CASSLGAVGLGGTQYF. Here the CDR3 DNA reads TGCGCCAGCAGCTTGGGTGCTGTAGGCCTAGGGGGGACCCAGTACTTC. Supplemented by reference TRBV5-1 and TRBJ2-5, the full variable domain reads KAGVTQTPRYLIKTRGQQVTLSCSPISGHRSVSWYQQTPGQGLQFLFEYFSETQRNKGNFPGRFSGRQFSNSRSEMNVSTLELGDSALYLCASSLGAVGLGGTQYFGPGTRLLVL.

V and J are TRBV6-4 and TRBJ1-5; tentatively, D is TRBD1 (5 bases). Germline assignment: CDR1 MRHNA and CDR2 SNTAGT. Trimming left V 3 bases short and J 6 bases short, with 9 bases between. This CDR3 comprises 13 residues. DNA of the CDR3: TGTGCCAGCAGTGAGGGGGTGGGTCAGCCCCAGCATTTT. Translating gives CASSEGVGQPQHF.

The V gene is TRBV9, the J gene TRBJ1-4; D gene ambiguous. Trimming pared 0 bases from V and 0 bases from J, leaving 6 bases between. The CDR3 extends over 15 amino acids. Germline V gene sequence: CDR1 SGDLS, CDR2 YYNGEE. CDR3 nucleotides: TGTGCCAGCAGCGTAGACGGGACAACTAATGAAAAACTGTTTTTT. Translating gives CASSVDGTTNEKLFF. Filled out from reference TRBV9 and TRBJ1-4, the complete variable domain reads DSGVTQTPKHLITATGQRVTLRCSPRSGDLSVYWYQQSLDQGLQFLIQYYNGEERAKGNILERFSAQQFPDLHSELNLSSLELGDSALYFCASSVDGTTNEKLFFGSGTQLSVL.